This TCR beta chain was sequenced in a study of a mutant IDH1 vaccine in newly diagnosed glioma. Overall study context: Patients under treatment included about 60% males and 37.5% females and had a mean age of approximately 40 years. Patients previously underwent radiotherapy, temozolomide, or both, and most underwent both.

Measured with immunoSEQ multiplex PCR; TCRdb has only the in-frame clones, and not every one. This sample has over 30,000 clones, with approximately 90% found just once. The CDR3 has 11 residues. V dropped 8 bases and J dropped 8; count of bases not matched to a gene: 3. Germline V CDR1 and CDR2: GTSNPN, SVGIG (reference sequence). For this clone: What it binds is not known.

Documented time point: week 47, end of study. Every vaccination contained 300 ug of the mutant IDH1 20-mer peptide and was paired with topical imiquimod. V usage is TRBV30 and J usage is TRBJ2-2, with 9 bases that match TRBD1. The sample here was PBMCs, taken from a glioma patient whose treatment included an IDH1 peptide vaccine. The TCR sequence derives from a middle-aged woman with glioma. CDR3 nucleotide sequence: TGTGCCGGACAGGGGTTGGGGGAGCTGTTTTTT. It yields the protein CAGQGLGELFF.